This T cell receptor beta chain was observed in a study of immune evolution from preneoplasia to lung adenocarcinoma. The CDR3 spans 14 residues. With 7 bases removed from V and 3 bases from J, the gap between germline ends came to 17 bases. The germline CDR1 and CDR2 sequences are SGHDT and YYEEEE. Some clones are missing from TCRdb's copy, which holds only in-frame ones; the method was immunoSEQ multiplex PCR. Seen here are 5,600 or so clones, 70% to 85% observed once, and the top ten hold around 9.9%. This clone appeared a single time. The gene calls are TRBV5-6 and TRBJ2-7, with D possibly being TRBD2 (6 bases). Sequenced input: FFPE lung adenocarcinoma in situ tissue. The clonotype was recovered from a person between 60 and 79 years old with lung adenocarcinoma. The CDR3 region has the DNA TGTGCCAGCCGCCGGGCACAGGACTACTACGAGCAGTACTTC. It encodes CASRRAQDYYEQYF.